Below are 9 T cell receptor beta chains sequenced from a single sample in a study of T cell responses to AZD1222 COVID-19 vaccine. Sequencing was performed with immunoSEQ multiplex PCR; in TCRdb, only in-frame clones are kept and a portion is missing. The table has about 140,000 clones, about 92% seen once. The sample was peripheral blood, taken on day 0 of MenACWY control vaccination. The receptors stem from an adult in good health.

The CDR3 DNA is TGTGCCAGCAGCTTGGGGGGACAGGGGGCGACTTCACCCCTCCACTTT. Translation: CASSLGGQGATSPLHF. The rearrangement joins TRBV7-8 to TRBJ1-6; 12 bases agree with TRBD1. V trimming: 3 bases; J trimming: 9 bases; junction bases outside the gene matches: 6. CDR3 length equals 16 residues. The germline gives CDR1 SGHVS, CDR2 FQNEAQ.

Turning to this clone: Sequence at one end of the junction differs from germline and may be a read error. DNA of the CDR3: TGTGCCATCAGTTCAGGGGCGGGTCAGCCCCAGCATTTT. Translating gives CAISSGAGQPQHF. The chain joins TRBV6-6 to TRBJ1-5; perhaps TRBD1 as D (6 bases). Looked up from germline, CDR1 is MNHNY and CDR2 is SVGAGI (reference sequence). CDR3 length: 13 amino acids.

CDR3: CASSEEVGQKEGYTF. The CDR3, as DNA: TGTGCCAGCAGTGAAGAGGTCGGCCAGAAGGAGGGCTACACCTTC. The rearrangement joins TRBV6-1 to TRBJ1-2; no clear D gene. The germline V gene has CDR1 MNHNS and CDR2 SASEGT. The CDR3 spans 15 residues. Trimming took 1 base from V and 8 from J, leaving 17 bases between them.

The gene calls are TRBV28 and TRBJ1-2; 9 nucleotides line up with TRBD1. V lost 3 bases and J lost 3; bases outside the gene matches: 2. The CDR3 contains 14 residues. Germline V lookup: CDR1 MDHEN, CDR2 SYDVKM. The DNA of the CDR3 is TGTGCCAGCAGTTTCCGGGACAGGGACTATGGCTACACCTTC. Residues: CASSFRDRDYGYTF.

CDR3 region: CASSYDGDYEQYF. In nucleotides, the CDR3 is TGTGCCAGCAGCTACGACGGGGACTACGAGCAGTACTTC. This chain joins TRBV7-2 and TRBJ2-7, with D possibly being TRBD2 (5 bases). This CDR3 has 13 amino acids. In germline, CDR1 is SGHTA, CDR2 FQGNSA. Trimming took off 4 bases at V and 3 bases at J, with 10 bases between the two ends.

The chain has TRBV2 and TRBJ1-2; D uncertain. Deletions cut 5 bases from V and 4 bases from J, with 11 bases between. CDR1 is SNHLY, CDR2 FYNNEI, per germline. The CDR3 runs to 13 residues. The CDR3 bases are TGTGCCAGCAGTCCTGCGGAAGTCTATGGCTACACCTTC. Its protein is CASSPAEVYGYTF.

The V and J genes are TRBV2 and TRBJ2-7, with TRBD1 matching 8 bases. The CDR3 sequence is 13 residues long. J gave up 2 bases and V 7 bases, and 4 bases lay outside the gene matches. Per the germline V gene, CDR1 is SNHLY and CDR2 is FYNNEI. The CDR3 reads CASNLDRAYEQYF. As DNA, the CDR3 is TGTGCCAGCAACCTGGACAGGGCCTACGAGCAGTACTTC.

V gene TRBV7-9 combines with J gene TRBJ2-2; 8 positions match TRBD1. The CDR3 contains 14 residues. Per the germline V gene, CDR1 is SEHNR and CDR2 is FQNEAQ (reference sequence). V lost 6 bases and J lost 1; bases outside the gene matches: 1. The CDR3, as DNA: TGTGCCAGCAGGGGGACAGGGAACACCGGGGAGCTGTTTTTT. Its translation: CASRGTGNTGELFF.

Here the CDR3 reads CASSEDTGSPGYTF. CDR3 DNA: TGTGCCAGCAGCGAGGATACCGGGTCCCCTGGCTACACCTTC. The V gene is TRBV7-8, the J gene TRBJ1-2; D uncertain. The CDR3 extends over 14 amino acids. Deletions cut 5 bases from V and 7 bases from J, with 17 bases between. CDR1 and CDR2 from the germline V gene are SGHVS and FQNEAQ.